A single sample is the source of the 29 T cell receptor beta chains below, sequenced in a study of tumor and adjacent non-tumor tissue in lung cancer (dated by TCRdb to between 2018 and 2020). The library came from multiplex PCR. The reads were generated on an Illumina HiSeq 2500. Following protocols modified from ARM-PCR, the researchers constructed TCRbeta libraries through three rounds of nested PCR with primers (Table S4). TCRdb took the public reads, trimmed them with fastp at Q25, ran MiXCR for clone calling and kept in-frame beta chains. When rows share a CDR3 protein, they turn into one entry using the most common DNA and genes. This sample comprises 50,000 to 60,000 distinct CDR3 sequences, 70% to 80% of them detected only once. Approximately 23% of the sample is taken by the ten largest. RNA was extracted from bulk unsorted tissue and checked for quality with a NanoDrop ND-1000 and an Agilent 2100. The normal lung samples consisted of distant non-tumor tissue collected more than 3 cm from the tumor edge.

Sequencing used distant non-tumor lung tissue. These receptors all stem from an older woman with non-small cell lung cancer.

Concerning this clonotype: The germline gene is not matched at one end of the junction; a read error may be the cause. The rearrangement links TRBV4-3 to TRBJ2-3; TRBD1 aligns across 7 bases. From germline, CDR1 is LGHNA and CDR2 YSLEER. CDR3 length equals 14 residues. The CDR3 bases are TGCGCCACCAGCCAGGGGGATACAAGGGATACGCAGTATTTT. The encoded protein is CATSQGDTRDTQYF.

The gene calls are TRBV7-2 and TRBJ2-3, with a possible D match to TRBD2 (6 bases). Germline lookup yields CDR1 SGHTA and CDR2 FQGNSA. Trimming stripped 7 bases from V and 8 bases from J, with 16 bases between. The CDR3 has 13 amino acids. CDR3 protein: CASIGAGLGTQYF. The CDR3 DNA sequence: TGTGCCAGCATCGGGGCGGGGCTGGGTACGCAGTATTTT.

V usage is TRBV25-1 and J usage is TRBJ2-5, with 7 bases identical to TRBD2. The CDR3 is 15 residues long. Germline V gives CDR1 MGHDK, CDR2 SYGVNS. J gave up 7 bases and V 5 bases, and 13 bases lay outside the gene matches. CDR3 sequence reads: CASSSSGELAGTQYF. The CDR3 region has the DNA TGTGCCAGCAGTTCAAGCGGGGAATTAGCCGGGACCCAGTACTTC.

This chain connects TRBV6-2 or TRBV6-3 to TRBJ2-3; TRBD2 agrees at 7 bases. In germline, CDR1 is MNHEY, CDR2 SVGEGT. The trim removed 7 bases at V and 4 bases at J, leaving 17 bases unmatched. This CDR3 comprises 17 residues. CDR3 DNA: TGTGCCAGCACTTTACTACCTTGCGGGAGTACTGCAGATACGCAGTATTTT. Its translation is CASTLLPCGSTADTQYF.

In regard to this clonotype: One end of the junction fails to match germline, which may point to a read error. The chain joins TRBV4-1 to TRBJ2-7; perhaps TRBD1 as D (6 bases). The CDR3 has 14 residues. Germline CDR1 is MGHRA and CDR2 is YSYEKL. The CDR3 DNA reads as TGCGCCAGCAGCCCAAGTCCGGACAGTTACGAGGAGTACTTC. This translates into CASSPSPDSYEEYF.

By sample fraction, this clonotype is medium-sized (0.01 to 0.1%). The chain has TRBV4-1 and TRBJ1-6; D gene uncertain. The ends were cut back, 5 bases at V and 8 bases at J, with 16 bases in the middle. Germline CDR1 reads MGHRA; CDR2 reads YSYEKL. This CDR3 has 15 residues. This CDR3 reads CASSIPSAVYSPLHF. The CDR3 DNA sequence: TGCGCCAGCAGCATACCCTCGGCAGTTTATTCACCCCTCCACTTT.

This clonotype was counted once. One end of the junction varies from germline; a read error may be responsible. The chain joins TRBV12-3 or TRBV12-4 to TRBJ2-1; D ambiguous. This CDR3 region has 13 residues. The CDR3 loop is CASREREYDELLF. The CDR3 DNA follows: TGTGCCAGCAGAGAGAGAGAGTACGATGAACTGTTATTC.

CDR3 region: CNVVAGGGELFF. The CDR3 region has the DNA TGCAACGTAGTAGCGGGAGGCGGGGAGCTGTTTTTT. This chain connects TRBV29-1 to TRBJ2-2; TRBD2 matches 10 bases. This CDR3 is 12 amino acids long. Germline-derived CDR1 and CDR2 are SQVTM and ANQGSEA.

About this clonotype itself: At one of its ends the junction is not consistent with the germline gene, which may arise from a read error. The chain combines TRBV6-5 with TRBJ1-1; TRBD1 aligns across 9 bases. This CDR3 is built from 15 residues. Looked up from germline, CDR1 is MNHEY and CDR2 is SVGAGI. The CDR3 spells CASRDTGGVNTEDFF. The CDR3, as DNA: TGTGCCAGCAGGGACACAGGGGGCGTGAACACTGAAGATTTCTTT.

V is TRBV5-1 and J is TRBJ2-7; D could derive from TRBD1 or TRBD2 (5 bases each). CDR1 and CDR2 (germline): SGHRS, YFSETQ. The CDR3 has 14 amino acids. Trimming removed 4 bases from V and 6 bases from J, with 17 bases in between. CDR3: CASSGDAQSAEQYF. The CDR3 DNA follows: TGCGCCAGCAGCGGGGACGCTCAAAGTGCCGAGCAGTACTTC.

Concerning this clonotype: One junction end does not reproduce the germline sequence, and a read error may be involved. The J gene is TRBJ2-7, the V gene TRBV11-3; no reliable D call. This CDR3 is 13 amino acids long. Germline V gives CDR1 SGHNT, CDR2 YENEEA. CDR3: CASSPRPALEQYF. The CDR3 bases are TGTGCAAGCAGCCCGCGACCAGCTCTCGAGCAGTACTTC.

Turning to this clonotype: One junction end does not reproduce the germline sequence, and a read error may be involved. V gene TRBV28 combines with J gene TRBJ1-1; D not resolved. This CDR3 has 13 amino acids. Germline CDR1 and CDR2: MDHEN and SYDVKM. The CDR3, as DNA: TGTGCCAGCAATTTCTCTGCACGGGCTGAAACTTTCTTT. Protein sequence: CASNFSARAETFF. The whole variable domain, remainder taken from reference TRBV28 and TRBJ1-1, is DVKVTQSSRYLVKRTGEKVFLECVQDMDHENMFWYRQDPGLGLRLIYFSYDVKMKEKGDIPEGYSVSREKKERFSLILESASTNQTSMYLCASNFSARAETFFGQGTRLTVV.

This clonotype was seen a single time. This chain links TRBV20-1 with TRBJ2-7, with D uncertain. CDR3 length equals 14 residues. The germline gives CDR1 DFQATT, CDR2 SNEGSKA (reference sequence). Trimming removed 3 bases at V and 0 bases at J, with 12 bases between. The DNA of the CDR3 is TGCAGTGCTAGTGCCTGGGGTAACTCCTACGAGCAGTACTTC. Amino acid sequence: CSASAWGNSYEQYF.

The chain recombines TRBV4-2 with TRBJ2-3, with D perhaps TRBD1 or TRBD2 (5 bases each). V was trimmed by 3 bases and J by 6 bases, leaving 13 bases between them. The CDR3 sequence is 14 residues long. Germline assignment: CDR1 LGHNA and CDR2 YNFKEQ. The CDR3 coding sequence is TGTGCCAGCAGCCAGGTTGGGGGAGACGATACGCAGTATTTT. Translation: CASSQVGGDDTQYF.

Comments on this clonotype: Compared with germline, one end of the junction differs, possibly owing to a read error. This rearrangement joins TRBV4-2 to TRBJ1-2; maybe TRBD1 (5 bases). Germline V gives CDR1 LGHNA, CDR2 YNFKEQ. This CDR3 spans 15 amino acids. In DNA form, the CDR3 reads TGTACCAGCAGCCAAGACGGGACCTCTAACTATGGCTACACTTTC. Its translation is CTSSQDGTSNYGYTF.

This clonotype appeared a few times. The V call is TRBV6-2 or TRBV6-3, the J call TRBJ1-1, with D uncertain. V lost 8 bases and J 13 bases, leaving 23 bases between the germline ends. The CDR3 totals 13 residues. Looked up from germline, CDR1 is MNHEY and CDR2 is SVGEGT. CDR3 bases: TGTGCCAGCCGAGGTGGTGGGGTAACTGTAGTTTTCTTT. Its translation is CASRGGGVTVVFF.

This clonotype was counted between two and nine times. CDR3 sequence reads: CARSPWGGSTDTQYF. The CDR3 bases are TGCGCCAGGAGCCCCTGGGGGGGAAGCACAGATACGCAGTATTTT. The chain uses TRBV5-1 and TRBJ2-3, with 7 bases fitting TRBD2. V dropped 8 bases and J dropped 0; count of bases not matched to a gene: 9. The CDR3 contains 15 residues. The germline CDR1 and CDR2 sequences are SGHRS and YFSETQ.

A note on this clonotype: One end of the junction does not line up with germline, which may come from a read error. The chain carries TRBV4-3 and TRBJ2-7; D may be TRBD1 (6 bases). Germline V gives CDR1 LGHNA, CDR2 YSLEER. CDR3 length: 16 amino acids. The CDR3 region is CVSSQEDRAGVHEQYF. CDR3 DNA sequence: TGCGTCAGCAGCCAAGAAGATAGGGCAGGGGTCCATGAGCAGTACTTC.

Many counts were recorded for this clonotype. This chain uses TRBV12-3 or TRBV12-4 with TRBJ2-6, with 13 bases that match TRBD2. With V trimmed by 4 bases and J by 3 bases, 6 bases remained unmatched. There are 18 residues in the CDR3. The CDR3 DNA follows: TGTGCCAGCAGTTCCAGTAGACTAGCGGGAGGTGGGGCCAACGTCCTGACTTTC. Protein product: CASSSSRLAGGGANVLTF.

This sequence joins TRBV14 and TRBJ2-6, with D tentatively TRBD1 (5 bases). The CDR3 has 16 residues. V gave up 2 bases and J gave up 8 bases, with 16 bases separating them. Germline CDR1 SGHDN, CDR2 FVKESK. CDR3 nucleotide sequence: TGTGCCAGCAGCCAAATGACAGTCCCTAGGCCCAACGTCCTGACTTTC. This gives the protein CASSQMTVPRPNVLTF.

This clonotype was counted once. The chain joins TRBV20-1 to TRBJ2-1; the match to TRBD1 covers 9 bases. V lost 1 base to trimming and J lost 3 bases; unmatched junction nucleotides: 7. The CDR3 extends over 16 amino acids. Germline values: CDR1 DFQATT, CDR2 SNEGSKA (reference sequence). The CDR3 bases are TGCAGTGCTAGAGGCGGACAGGGGAAAGTCTACAATGAGCAGTTCTTC. Amino acid sequence: CSARGGQGKVYNEQFF.

This chain uses TRBV4-2 with TRBJ2-7, with D uncertain. Germline V gene lookup returns CDR1 LGHNA and CDR2 YNFKEQ. The CDR3 covers 15 residues. In DNA form, the CDR3 reads TGTGTCAGGAGCCGACTTTTATCATCCAACTACGAGCAGTACTTC. Translated: CVRSRLLSSNYEQYF.

This clonotype has only a few counts. At one boundary the junction diverges from the germline segment, which might be a read error. This chain uses TRBV11-1 with TRBJ1-1, with D perhaps matching TRBD1 (6 bases). The CDR3 covers 13 residues. In germline, CDR1 is SGHAT, CDR2 FQDESV (reference sequence). CDR3 in DNA: TGTGCCAGCGGCCTATTCTCGGACAGCCTAACTTTCTTC. Protein sequence: CASGLFSDSLTFF.

Remarks on this clonotype: A junction end diverges from the germline sequence, so it may reflect a read error. The chain combines TRBV20-1 with TRBJ1-2, with D unclear. CDR3 length equals 12 residues. Looked up from germline, CDR1 is DFQATT and CDR2 is SNEGSKA (reference sequence). DNA for the CDR3: TGCATTGCTACGAGGAGGATGGATGGCTACACCTTC. Protein product: CIATRRMDGYTF.

J is TRBJ1-2 and V is TRBV6-5; no clear D. CDR3 length: 13 amino acids. Per germline, CDR1 MNHEY and CDR2 SVGAGI. V was clipped by 6 bases and J by 6 bases, with 14 bases between them. CDR3 in amino acids: CASRGWNFHGYTF. CDR3 nucleotides: TGTGCCAGCAGGGGTTGGAATTTTCATGGCTACACCTTC.

The chain recombines TRBV12-3 or TRBV12-4 with TRBJ1-5; D ambiguous. Trimming shortened V by 4 bases and J by 4 bases, and 14 bases separated the two germline ends. This CDR3 is 15 amino acids long. Written as DNA, the CDR3 is TGTGCCAGCAGTTCAAGTGAACAGCCGAATCAGCCCCAGCATTTT. Protein: CASSSSEQPNQPQHF.

This clonotype was counted at least ten times. This sequence joins TRBV6-2 or TRBV6-3 and TRBJ1-1; 8 nucleotides align to TRBD1. J lost 9 bases, V lost 6 bases, and 3 bases had no gene match. This CDR3 comprises 11 residues. From germline, CDR1 is MNHEY and CDR2 SVGEGT. In DNA, the CDR3 is TGTGCCAGCAGGGGACAGGTCCAAGCTTTCTTT. Protein sequence: CASRGQVQAFF.

In regard to this clonotype: One end of the junction fails to match germline, which may point to a read error. The chain employs TRBV6-5 and TRBJ2-6; unclear D gene. The CDR3 length is 14 residues. Germline CDR1 and CDR2: MNHEY and SVGAGI. The CDR3 DNA reads TGTGCCAGCAGTTATGCCTCTGTGGCCAACGTCCTGACTTTC. It codes for CASSYASVANVLTF.

The CDR3 sequence: CASSLGTREAFF. CDR3 sequence (DNA): TGTGCCAGCAGCTTAGGGACGAGGGAAGCTTTCTTT. V and J are TRBV7-2 and TRBJ1-1, with D unclear. V was trimmed by 1 base and J by 8 bases, leaving 8 bases between them. Germline assignment: CDR1 SGHTA and CDR2 FQGNSA. CDR3 size: 12 residues. The variable domain in full, completed from reference TRBV7-2 and TRBJ1-1, reads GAGVSQSPSNKVTEKGKDVELRCDPISGHTALYWYRQSLGQGLEFLIYFQGNSAPDKSGLPSDRFSAERTGGSVSTLTIQRTQQEDSAVYLCASSLGTREAFFGQGTRLTVV.